The rows below give T cell receptor beta chains drawn from one sample of a study of blood T cell repertoires in COVID-19. This table comes from immunoSEQ multiplex PCR, and its TCRdb copy is limited to in-frame clones, with some not included. Of 90,000 to 100,000 clones detected, around 80% appear once; the ten largest clones hold about 10%. Sequencing was done on a sample of peripheral blood. The receptor set was obtained from a man between 65 and 85 years old with acute or convalescent COVID-19. Each CDR3 is given with its conserved first and last residue. D genes are given only for firm matches. The size field is filled for only some rows; it gives once, few, many or a size class.

j_gene | v_gene | abundance | d_gene | CDR3nt | CDR3aa
TRBJ1-2 | TRBV24-1 | - | - | TGTGCCACCAGTGATTTCAGGGAAGGCTATGGCTACACCTTC | CATSDFREGYGYTF
TRBJ2-7 | TRBV2 | - | - | TGTGCCAGCAGTAATTCAGGGGTCAGTTGGGCCTCCTCCTACGAGCAGTACTTC | CASSNSGVSWASSYEQYF
TRBJ1-2 | TRBV28 | - | TRBD1 | TGTGCCAGCAGGGGACAGGGGGTGTATGGCTACACCTTC | CASRGQGVYGYTF
TRBJ1-1 | TRBV28 | - | TRBD1 | TGTGCCAGCAGTACTGGACAGGGGAACACTGAAGCTTTCTTT | CASSTGQGNTEAFF
TRBJ2-1 | TRBV30 | - | TRBD2 | TGTGCCTGGAGTGTAAGGACTAGCGGCTATAATGAGCAGTTCTTC | CAWSVRTSGYNEQFF
TRBJ2-7 | TRBV7-8 | - | TRBD2 | TGTGCCAGCAGCTCCTCTAGACTAGCGGGAAACTACGAGCAGTACTTC | CASSSSRLAGNYEQYF
TRBJ1-4 | TRBV10-3 | - | - | TGTGCCACATCGGGGGGGGATAATGAAAAACTGTTTTTT | CATSGGDNEKLFF
TRBJ1-6 | TRBV12-3/TRBV12-4 | - | - | TGTGCCAGCAGTTTTAGGAGGGGTTCACCCCTCCACTTT | CASSFRRGSPLHF
TRBJ2-1 | TRBV19 | - | TRBD2 | TGTGCCAGTAGTCCGCTAGCGGGAGTCTACAATGAGCAGTTCTTC | CASSPLAGVYNEQFF
TRBJ1-1 | TRBV7-3 | few | - | TGTGCCAGCAGGAGGCAGATGAACACTGAAGCTTTCTTT | CASRRQMNTEAFF
TRBJ2-7 | TRBV6-5 | - | - | TGTGCCAGCATCCCCCAGGGATTCTACGAGCAGTACTTC | CASIPQGFYEQYF
TRBJ1-1 | TRBV4-1 | - | - | TGCGCCAGCAGCCAAGATCGCCTCGTTGGGCCAGAAGCTTTCTTT | CASSQDRLVGPEAFF
TRBJ1-1 | TRBV19 | - | TRBD1 | TGTGCCAGTAGAGACAGGGGGCCGTCTGACACTGAAGCTTTCTTT | CASRDRGPSDTEAFF
TRBJ1-1 | TRBV9 | - | - | TGTGCCAGCAGCGATGCGTCAGGGCTTACTGAAGCTTTCTTT | CASSDASGLTEAFF
TRBJ1-1 | TRBV6-5 | once | - | TGTGCCAGCAGTTACGTACAGAACACTGAAGCTTTCTTT | CASSYVQNTEAFF
TRBJ1-1 | TRBV30 | few | - | TGTGCCTGGAGGACGCGACAGACGAACACTGAAGCTTTCTTT | CAWRTRQTNTEAFF
TRBJ1-6 | TRBV27 | - | TRBD1 | TGTGCCACAAGCCGGGACAGGGACTCCTATAATTCACCCCTCCACTTT | CATSRDRDSYNSPLHF
TRBJ2-7 | TRBV7-2 | - | TRBD1 | TGTGCCAGCAGCTTAGCTAGGACAGGCGACGAGCAGTACTTC | CASSLARTGDEQYF
TRBJ2-1 | TRBV2 | - | TRBD2 | TGTGCCAGCACCTTTATCAGCGGGGGACGATACAATGAGCAGTTCTTC | CASTFISGGRYNEQFF
TRBJ2-2 | TRBV6-5 | - | - | TGTGCCAGCAGAACCGCCGGGATGAACACCGGGGAGCTGTTTTTT | CASRTAGMNTGELFF
TRBJ2-1 | TRBV5-5 | - | TRBD2 | TGTGCCAGCAGCTTGGCCTGGACTAGCTCCCAGGATGAGCAGTTCTTC | CASSLAWTSSQDEQFF
TRBJ1-5 | TRBV15 | - | TRBD1 | TGTGCCACCAGCAGAGATGGGACAGTAATAAATCAGCCCCAGCATTTT | CATSRDGTVINQPQHF
TRBJ2-3 | TRBV5-4 | - | - | TGTGCCAGCAGCCCCGCCAAGGGGGGGCCATCAGATACGCAGTATTTT | CASSPAKGGPSDTQYF
TRBJ1-1 | TRBV15 | - | - | TGTGCCACCAGCAGAGGTCAGGGGATGAACACTGAAGCTTTCTTT | CATSRGQGMNTEAFF
TRBJ1-1 | TRBV5-8 | - | - | TGTGCCAGCAGCCCGTGGTCGGGGTTGAACACTGAAGCTTTCTTT | CASSPWSGLNTEAFF
TRBJ2-4 | TRBV2 | - | - | TGTGCCAGCAGTGCAGGACACTTAAACATTCAGTACTTC | CASSAGHLNIQYF
TRBJ1-1 | TRBV19 | few | TRBD1 | TGTGCCAGTAGTTCCCCGGACAGGGACATCATCACTGAAGCTTTCTTT | CASSSPDRDIITEAFF
TRBJ2-7 | TRBV11-2 | - | TRBD1 | TGTGCCAGCAGCTTGAGTGGACAGGGGGCTCTTTACGAGCAGTACTTC | CASSLSGQGALYEQYF
TRBJ2-1 | TRBV18 | - | TRBD2 | TGTGCCAGCTCACCACCAGGGACTAGCGGGAGCTATGAGCAGTTCTTC | CASSPPGTSGSYEQFF
TRBJ2-3 | TRBV4-3 | - | - | TGCGCCAGCAGCCAAGAACCCGGGGATGAAGATACGCAGTATTTT | CASSQEPGDEDTQYF
TRBJ1-3 | TRBV3-1/TRBV3-2 | few | - | TGTGCCAGCAGACGTACGCCCGAGCGATCAGGAAACACCATATATTTT | CASRRTPERSGNTIYF
TRBJ1-1 | TRBV7-2 | - | - | TGTGCCAGCAGCTTTGACTTCTTGGCCGCTGAAGCTTTCTTT | CASSFDFLAAEAFF
TRBJ1-2 | TRBV5-5 | - | - | TGTGCCAGCAGCTTAGGTCCGCCGGGGGGCCGGTATGGCTACACCTTC | CASSLGPPGGRYGYTF
TRBJ2-3 | TRBV15 | - | TRBD2 | TGTGCCACCAGCAGAGGGGGGACTAGCGGAAATACGCAGTATTTT | CATSRGGTSGNTQYF
TRBJ1-3 | TRBV27 | - | - | TGTGCCAGCAGTTTAAACGCAGGGCTAGGAAACACCATATATTTT | CASSLNAGLGNTIYF
TRBJ1-3 | TRBV19 | - | - | TGTGCCACGCACGGGGTCGTCAGCGGAAACACCATATATTTT | CATHGVVSGNTIYF
TRBJ2-5 | TRBV5-1 | few | - | TGCGCCAGCAGCTCCCAACCGTCGGGGGAAGAGACCCAGTACTTC | CASSSQPSGEETQYF
TRBJ2-5 | TRBV5-6 | - | - | TGTGCCAGCAGCTTTTCGACTTTGAGGGAGACCCAGTACTTC | CASSFSTLRETQYF
TRBJ1-6 | TRBV7-8 | - | - | TGTGCCAGCAGCCCCGGGACAAAGAATTCACCCCTCCACTTT | CASSPGTKNSPLHF
TRBJ2-1 | TRBV12-5 | - | TRBD2 | TGTGCTAGTGGTTTGGGTCGCGGGAGCTCCTACAATGAGCAGTTCTTC | CASGLGRGSSYNEQFF
TRBJ1-6 | TRBV18 | - | - | TGTGCCAGCTCACCACACTATCCACAGGGAGATTCACCCCTCCACTTT | CASSPHYPQGDSPLHF
TRBJ2-1 | TRBV7-8 | - | - | TGTGCCAGCAGCTTTTTTCTTAGCTCCTACAATGAGCAGTTCTTC | CASSFFLSSYNEQFF
TRBJ1-4 | TRBV7-2 | - | - | TGTGCCAGCAGCTTTGGGGGGGCTAATGAAAAACTGTTTTTT | CASSFGGANEKLFF
TRBJ2-7 | TRBV4-1 | - | TRBD2 | TGCGCCAGCAGCCAAGTACAGCGGGAGGGCCATGAGCAGTACTTC | CASSQVQREGHEQYF
TRBJ1-2 | TRBV27 | few | - | TGTGCCAGCGGTAGACTGTCGTTTGGCTACACCTTC | CASGRLSFGYTF
TRBJ1-5 | TRBV5-6 | - | - | TGTGCCAGCAGCTTTAATCCCCTCTTCCGCAGGAATCAGCCCCAGCATTTT | CASSFNPLFRRNQPQHF